The 7 T cell receptor beta chains below were found in one sample sequenced in a study of human T cells and chemical hapten exposure (dated by TCRdb to the early 2020s). Receptors were amplified or captured by RACE. TCRdb records NextSeq 500 as the sequencer. TCRdb redid the processing of the public reads, applying fastp at Q25 and MiXCR, and retained in-frame beta chains. Under each unique CDR3 protein, matching rows form one entry showing the most common genes and DNA. Recorded for this sample are around 33,000 distinct CDR3 sequences; roughly 12% of them occurred a single time. The top ten hold about 2.1% of the sample. The time point tag for this specimen amounts to: pre-sensitization, week 0. Read against the paper, the sample's treatment or condition label means: therapeutic diphenylcyclopropenone sensitization with weekly scalp DPC. Unfractionated whole blood was collected in Tempus Blood RNA tubes, and total RNA was extracted from that blood.

Sequences were derived from whole blood, sampled in connection with sensitization to the hapten diphenylcyclopropenone (DPC). These TCRs come from a woman aged 40 to 50 with alopecia areata. Some clones in this sample may be carry-over from other donors' samples.

This clonotype was found many times. The chain carries TRBV20-1 and TRBJ1-2, with TRBD1 matching 8 bases. The CDR3 runs to 12 residues. The germline CDR1 and CDR2 sequences are DFQATT and SNEGSKA (reference sequence). V gave up 6 bases and J gave up 7 bases; unmatched junction bases: 7. CDR3 sequence (DNA): TGCAGTGCCAATCGAGGACAGGGTGGCTACACCTTC. Its protein product is CSANRGQGGYTF.

This clonotype was seen at least ten times. The rearrangement links TRBV6-1 to TRBJ2-2; D is possibly TRBD1 or TRBD2 (5 bases each). Germline loops: CDR1 MNHNS, CDR2 SASEGT. Trimming shortened V by 2 bases and J by 4 bases, and 14 bases separated the two germline ends. This CDR3 region has 16 residues. CDR3 loop: CASSEMVGDGTGELFF. CDR3 in DNA: TGTGCCAGCAGTGAAATGGTAGGGGACGGCACCGGGGAGCTGTTTTTT.

This clonotype came up a few times. V and J are TRBV19 and TRBJ2-4; 8 positions match TRBD2. With 10 bases clipped from V and 5 bases from J, the junction kept 16 bases outside the gene matches. Germline V lookup: CDR1 LNHDA, CDR2 SQIVND (reference sequence). This CDR3 is built from 16 residues. The CDR3, as DNA: TGTGCCACCCAGCGGGAGAAAGGTTTGGGGCAAAACATTCAGTACTTC. Its translation is CATQREKGLGQNIQYF.

This clonotype was counted ten times or more. The chain recombines TRBV5-1 with TRBJ2-1, with D perhaps TRBD1 (5 bases). From germline, CDR1 is SGHRS and CDR2 YFSETQ. The CDR3 length is 15 residues. V was trimmed by 0 bases and J by 3 bases, leaving 10 bases between them. CDR3 bases: TGCGCCAGCAGCTTGGGGGGCAGAAGCTACAATGAGCAGTTCTTC. It yields the protein CASSLGGRSYNEQFF.

This clonotype was detected a few times. The V gene is TRBV27, the J gene TRBJ1-2; D call uncertain. The CDR3 spans 13 residues. Germline CDR1 MNHEY, CDR2 SMNVEV (reference sequence). Trimming stripped 3 bases from V and 3 bases from J, with 8 bases between. CDR3 protein: CASSLSAYYGYTF. The CDR3 nucleotides are TGTGCCAGCAGTTTGTCAGCCTACTATGGCTACACCTTC.

This clonotype was seen at least ten times. This chain uses TRBV27 with TRBJ2-7; 7 bases match TRBD1. The germline V gene has CDR1 MNHEY and CDR2 SMNVEV (reference sequence). After removal of 4 bases from V and 0 bases from J, the junction contained 21 bases not matched to a gene. CDR3 length: 20 amino acids. CDR3 sequence: CASSSDAPGQVAKSSYEQYF. The CDR3 DNA follows: TGTGCCAGCAGTTCTGACGCGCCTGGACAGGTAGCTAAAAGCTCCTACGAGCAGTACTTC.

The chain couples TRBV7-2 to TRBJ2-3; D unresolved. This CDR3 comprises 15 residues. Trimming removed 7 bases from V and 2 bases from J, with 16 bases in between. The germline V gene encodes CDR1 SGHTA and CDR2 FQGNSA. CDR3 amino acids: CASIPAGSYTDTQYF. CDR3 nucleotides: TGTGCCAGCATCCCGGCAGGAAGCTACACAGATACGCAGTATTTT.